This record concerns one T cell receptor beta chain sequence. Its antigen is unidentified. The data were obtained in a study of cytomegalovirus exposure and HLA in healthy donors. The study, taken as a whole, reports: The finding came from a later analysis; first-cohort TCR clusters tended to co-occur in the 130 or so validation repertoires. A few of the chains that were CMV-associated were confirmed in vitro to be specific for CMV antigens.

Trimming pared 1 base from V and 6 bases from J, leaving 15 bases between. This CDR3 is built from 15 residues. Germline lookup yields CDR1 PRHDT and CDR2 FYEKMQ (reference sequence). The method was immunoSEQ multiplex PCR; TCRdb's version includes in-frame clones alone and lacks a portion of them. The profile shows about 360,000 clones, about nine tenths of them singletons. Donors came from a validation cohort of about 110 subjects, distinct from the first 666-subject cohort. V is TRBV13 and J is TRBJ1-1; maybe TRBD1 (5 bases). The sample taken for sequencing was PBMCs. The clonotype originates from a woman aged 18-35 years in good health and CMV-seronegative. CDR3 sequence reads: CASSLDGGGTAEAFF. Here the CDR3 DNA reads TGTGCCAGCAGCTTAGATGGCGGGGGAACGGCTGAAGCTTTCTTT. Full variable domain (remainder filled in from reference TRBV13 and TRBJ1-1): AAGVIQSPRHLIKEKRETATLKCYPIPRHDTVYWYQQGPGQDPQFLISFYEKMQSDKGSIPDRFSAQQFSDYHSELNMSSLELGDSALYFCASSLDGGGTAEAFFGQGTRLTVV.